The T cell receptor (beta chain) described here comes from a study of T cell responses to AZD1222 COVID-19 vaccine. As for this clone: Its target is not known. Compared with germline, one end of the junction differs, possibly owing to a read error.

The CDR3 spans 12 residues. The germline gives CDR1 LNHDA, CDR2 SQIVND (reference sequence). General study points: After the peak T cell response, and only then, were repertoires sampled. The donor group comprised mostly white British people and more females; the analysis possibly underestimated clonal diversity.

Sequencing was performed with immunoSEQ multiplex PCR; in TCRdb, only in-frame clones are kept and a portion is missing. The data contain more than 250,000 clones, 85% to 95% of them singletons. The origin of this receptor is an adult in good health. The V call is TRBV19, the J call TRBJ2-7, with D maybe TRBD1 (6 bases). The sample in question was peripheral blood, obtained on day 0 of AZD1222 vaccination. The CDR3 region has the DNA TGTGCCAGTAGCACGGCGCAGGGGCCGCCTCACTTC. Translated: CASSTAQGPPHF.